These 23 T cell receptor beta chains were sequenced from one sample in a study of T cell clonality in common variable immunodeficiency. Assay: immunoSEQ multiplex PCR; the TCRdb copy retains only in-frame clones and omits some. The sample includes approximately 81,000 clones, none of them occurring once. Sample: peripheral blood mononuclear cells. Receptors originate from a person aged 18 to 70 in good health.

In the case of this clone: The read terminates 3 residues before the CDR3 end, so the remaining end is supplied by the germline J gene. The V and J genes are TRBV18 and TRBJ1-1; the D gene is possibly TRBD1 (5 bases). This CDR3 comprises 16 residues. Germline lookup yields CDR1 KGHSH and CDR2 LQKENI. V dropped 3 bases and J dropped 4 bases, with 18 bases sitting between them. The CDR3 DNA, read in part, is TGTGCCAGCTCACCCCCGAAAGGCCTGAGGGGCACTGAA. This encodes CASSPPKGLRGTE. Given in full, the CDR3 is CASSPPKGLRGTEAFF.

This clone has a count of ten or more. The sequence runs out 3 residues before the end of the CDR3; the remainder is reconstructed from the germline J gene. The rearrangement uses TRBV20-1 and TRBJ1-5; D remains ambiguous. This CDR3 spans 13 amino acids. Germline CDR1 and CDR2: DFQATT and SNEGSKA (reference sequence). Trimming shortened V by 7 bases and J by 2 bases, and 12 bases separated the two germline ends. The part of the CDR3 DNA that was read is TGCAGTGTCTCCCCGAGGGGCAATCAGCCC. Residues: CSVSPRGNQP. The CDR3 as a whole reads CSVSPRGNQPQHF.

The table lists this clone with many counts. The read gets to within 3 residues of the CDR3 end, and the germline J gene fills in the rest. The chain carries TRBV19 and TRBJ2-2; TRBD1 might be the D (7 bases). CDR3 length equals 16 residues. CDR1 is LNHDA, CDR2 SQIVND, per germline (reference sequence). Trimming took 3 bases from V and 0 from J, leaving 11 bases between them. Partial CDR3 DNA: TGTGCCAGTAGTATCGGAGGGGGCCCGAACACCGGGGAG. Protein sequence: CASSIGGGPNTGE. The entire CDR3 protein reads CASSIGGGPNTGELFF.

This clone has a count of ten or more. The read terminates 3 residues ahead of where the CDR3 ends, so the germline J gene completes it. This chain uses TRBV12-5 with TRBJ1-2; 7 nucleotides match TRBD1. The germline V gene has CDR1 LGHNT and CDR2 FRNRAP. There are 14 residues in the CDR3. CDR3 bases read: TGTGCTAGTGGCGACAGGGTCCCTGGGAGGGGC. Translating gives CASGDRVPGRG. The CDR3 in full is CASGDRVPGRGYTF. The full variable domain, rest sourced from reference TRBV12-5 and TRBJ1-2, is DARVTQTPRHKVTEMGQEVTMRCQPILGHNTVFWYRQTMMQGLELLAYFRNRAPLDDSGMPKDRFSAEMPDATLATLKIQPSEPRDSAVYFCASGDRVPGRGYTFGSGTRLTVV.

This clone came up many times. The CDR3 bases that were read are TGCAGCGTTGAAGAGCAGGGGGACACTGAA. It translates to CSVEEQGDTE. The whole CDR3 protein is CSVEEQGDTEAFF. The genes are TRBV29-1 and TRBJ1-1; 7 bases map to TRBD1. The CDR3 end lies 3 residues beyond the end of the read and is filled in from the germline J gene. CDR3 size: 13 residues. CDR1 is SQVTM and CDR2 is ANQGSEA in the germline V gene. V gave up 0 bases and J gave up 3 bases; unmatched junction bases: 1.

The sample holds many counts of this clone. The read terminates 3 residues before the CDR3 end, so the remaining end is supplied by the germline J gene. The gene calls are TRBV30 and TRBJ1-2, with 7 bases matching TRBD1. Germline V gene data show CDR1 as GTSNPN and CDR2 as SVGIG (reference sequence). CDR3 length: 15 amino acids. V was pared by 5 bases and J by 7 bases, with 16 bases of the junction left unmatched. The CDR3 is CAWVRTDRDDSGYTF. The CDR3 bases that were read are TGTGCCTGGGTTAGAACCGACAGGGATGATTCTGGC. Supplemented by reference TRBV30 and TRBJ1-2, the full variable domain reads SQTIHQWPATLVQPVGSPLSLECTVEGTSNPNLYWYRQAAGRGLQLLFYSVGIGQISSEVPQNLSASRPQDRQFILSSKKLLLSDSGFYLCAWVRTDRDDSGYTFGSGTRLTVV.

This clone was seen at least ten times. The read gets to within 3 residues of the CDR3 end, and the germline J gene fills in the rest. V and J are TRBV6-1 and TRBJ1-2; D is possibly TRBD1 (5 bases). CDR1 and CDR2 from the germline V gene are MNHNS and SASEGT. The ends were cut back, 3 bases at V and 0 bases at J, with 11 bases in the middle. The length of the CDR3 is 15 residues. The sequenced part of the CDR3 DNA is TGTGCCAGCAGTGATTGGGGGGACCCTAACTATGGC. Its translation: CASSDWGDPNYG. The full CDR3 protein reads CASSDWGDPNYGYTF.

This clone was observed at least ten times. Sequencing ends 3 residues short of the CDR3 end; the germline J gene provides the rest. J is TRBJ1-1 and V is TRBV29-1, with unresolved D. The germline gives CDR1 SQVTM, CDR2 ANQGSEA. Between the trimmed V and J ends, which lost 5 bases and 3 bases, there was a span of 7 bases. CDR3 size: 11 residues. CDR3 bases read: TGCAGCGTTACAGAGCACACTGAA. Protein product: CSVTEHTE. The full CDR3 protein is CSVTEHTEAFF.

This clone was observed at least ten times. Read sequence stops 3 residues before the CDR3 end, and the germline J gene provides the missing end. This chain uses TRBV19 with TRBJ2-7, with TRBD1 matching 7 bases. CDR1 LNHDA and CDR2 SQIVND come from the germline V gene (reference sequence). CDR3 length: 15 residues. With 3 bases clipped from V and 6 bases from J, the junction kept 11 bases outside the gene matches. The CDR3 bases that were read are TGTGCCAGTAGTATGTGGGGACAGAGCAGTGCCGAG. Amino acids: CASSMWGQSSAE. The whole CDR3 protein is CASSMWGQSSAEQYF.

This clone was found a few times. The read comes to an end 3 residues before the CDR3 does, leaving the germline J gene to fill in the end. The rearrangement joins TRBV18 to TRBJ2-2; 14 positions match TRBD2. The CDR3 contains 19 residues. Trimming cost V 3 bases and J 0 bases; bases outside gene matches: 6. CDR1 KGHSH and CDR2 LQKENI come from the germline V gene. CDR3 amino acids: CASSPVTSGRASNTGELFF. Partial CDR3 DNA: TGTGCCAGCTCACCGGTGACTAGCGGGAGGGCCTCGAACACCGGGGAG.

About this clone itself: Read coverage stops 3 residues before the CDR3 terminus; the germline J gene supplies the remainder. The chain carries TRBV7-2 and TRBJ1-1; the D gene is possibly TRBD1 (6 bases). The V end was cut by 5 bases, the J end by 5 bases, with 18 bases between. Germline CDR1 and CDR2: SGHTA and FQGNSA. This CDR3 contains 15 residues. The part of the CDR3 DNA that was read is TGTGCCAGCAGCGCCTCACAGGGAATGGAGACTGAA. This encodes CASSASQGMETE. The CDR3 as a whole reads CASSASQGMETEAFF.

This clone was observed many times. The CDR3 end lies 3 residues beyond the end of the read and is filled in from the germline J gene. The chain combines TRBV6-2 or TRBV6-3 with TRBJ1-4; 10 bases map to TRBD1. CDR3 length equals 15 residues. V lost 0 bases, J lost 6 bases, and 1 base stayed unmatched. The germline gives CDR1 MNHEY, CDR2 SVGEGT. The CDR3: CASSYSGTGDEKLFF. CDR3 bases read: TGTGCCAGCAGTTACTCAGGGACAGGGGATGAAAAA.

This clone has ten or more counts. The CDR3 goes on 3 residues after the read ends, and that part is filled in from the germline J gene. The genes are TRBV18 and TRBJ2-7; 11 bases align to TRBD1. This CDR3 spans 15 amino acids. CDR1 is KGHSH and CDR2 is LQKENI in the germline V gene. V lost 1 base to trimming and J lost 3 bases; unmatched junction nucleotides: 2. CDR3 bases read: TGTGCCAGCTCACCACTTGGGACAGGGGGCTACGAG. This encodes CASSPLGTGGYE. The full-length CDR3 reads as CASSPLGTGGYEQYF.

This clone showed up many times. Coverage ceases 3 residues before the CDR3 finishes, and the germline J gene fills in the end. The J gene is TRBJ2-7, the V gene TRBV30; TRBD1 agrees at 10 bases. There are 14 residues in the CDR3. The V gene end was trimmed by 4 bases and the J gene end by 3 bases; junction bases not matched to a gene: 6. Germline V gene data show CDR1 as GTSNPN and CDR2 as SVGIG (reference sequence). The CDR3 loop reads CAWTAGTGDYEQYF. CDR3 bases read: TGTGCCTGGACCGCCGGGACAGGGGACTACGAG.

This clone was picked up many times. Read sequence stops 3 residues before the CDR3 end, and the germline J gene provides the missing end. This chain connects TRBV9 to TRBJ2-5; the D gene is possibly TRBD1 (6 bases). Between the trimmed V and J ends, which lost 0 bases and 4 bases, there was a span of 13 bases. The CDR3 consists of 15 residues. Germline assignment: CDR1 SGDLS and CDR2 YYNGEE. CDR3 in amino acids: CASSVGAGVSETQYF. CDR3 bases read: TGTGCCAGCAGCGTAGGAGCAGGGGTATCAGAGACC.

This clone was seen many times. Read sequence stops 3 residues before the CDR3 end, and the germline J gene provides the missing end. The chain couples TRBV7-9 to TRBJ2-4, with D unresolved. Germline CDR1 SEHNR, CDR2 FQNEAQ (reference sequence). The CDR3 is made up of 11 amino acids. This CDR3 reads CASSLVPSQYF. The CDR3 DNA, read in part, is TGTGCCAGCAGCTTAGTACCTAGT.

In its sample, this clone was seen many times. The DNA ends 3 residues before the CDR3 does, and the rest of the CDR3 is filled in from the germline J gene. The V and J genes are TRBV19 and TRBJ1-5; TRBD1 aligns across 8 bases. Germline-derived CDR1 and CDR2 are LNHDA and SQIVND (reference sequence). This CDR3 region has 14 residues. With 7 bases clipped from V and 3 bases from J, the junction kept 5 bases outside the gene matches. The CDR3 is CASIRTGNNQPQHF. The CDR3 DNA, read in part, is TGTGCCAGTATCCGGACAGGGAACAATCAGCCC.

This clone occurred many times. The read stops 3 residues short of the end of the CDR3; the missing end is completed from the germline J gene. This chain uses TRBV20-1 with TRBJ2-6; tentatively, D is TRBD1 (5 bases). The V and J ends lost 5 bases and 0 bases respectively, with 14 bases between them. Germline lookup yields CDR1 DFQATT and CDR2 SNEGSKA (reference sequence). This CDR3 is built from 16 residues. The sequenced CDR3 bases are TGCAGTGCTCCCTGGACATTACCCTCTGGGGCCAACGTC. This encodes CSAPWTLPSGANV. In full, the CDR3 is CSAPWTLPSGANVLTF.

In its sample, this clone was seen many times. The read finishes 3 residues shy of the CDR3 end, and the germline J gene is used to complete it. The V gene is TRBV20-1, the J gene TRBJ2-6; D unresolved. The CDR3 loop spans 16 amino acids. Germline CDR1 DFQATT, CDR2 SNEGSKA (reference sequence). The ends were cut back, 5 bases at V and 0 bases at J, with 14 bases in the middle. Incomplete CDR3 DNA: TGCAGTGCTGAGAACAGACGATCCTCTGGGGCCAACGTC. Its translation: CSAENRRSSGANV. In full, the CDR3 reads CSAENRRSSGANVLTF.

This clone was found many times. The CDR3 loop reads CASSYPGIQYF. The CDR3 DNA, read in part, is TGTGCCAGCAGTTACCCCGGGATT. The V and J genes are TRBV6-2 or TRBV6-3 and TRBJ2-4; D not certain. The read halts 3 residues ahead of the CDR3 end, with the missing end drawn from the germline J gene. CDR1 is MNHEY and CDR2 is SVGEGT in the germline V gene. This CDR3 contains 11 residues.

The sample holds many counts of this clone. Read coverage stops 3 residues before the CDR3 terminus; the germline J gene supplies the remainder. J is TRBJ2-3 and V is TRBV7-2, with no clear D. The CDR3 spans 14 residues. Germline V gene sequence: CDR1 SGHTA, CDR2 FQGNSA. The V end lost 1 base, the J end lost 4 bases, and 9 bases lay between the germline ends. The DNA read from the CDR3 is TGTGCCAGCAGCTTAGGGGTTAGCTCAGATACG. Translation: CASSLGVSSDT. The CDR3 in full is CASSLGVSSDTQYF.

This clone has a count of ten or more. From the germline J gene comes the end of the CDR3, since the read stops 3 residues before it. The J gene is TRBJ2-2, the V gene TRBV7-8; D possibly corresponds to TRBD1 (5 bases). The germline CDR1 and CDR2 sequences are SGHVS and FQNEAQ. V dropped 1 base and J dropped 6 bases, with 12 bases sitting between them. This CDR3 comprises 15 residues. CDR3 amino acids: CASSLVQGEAGELFF. CDR3 DNA (partial): TGTGCCAGCAGCTTAGTCCAGGGTGAGGCCGGGGAG.

This clone has ten or more counts. Read data end 3 residues before the CDR3 end; the end is taken from the germline J gene. The J gene is TRBJ1-2, the V gene TRBV2; the match to TRBD1 covers 8 bases. CDR1 SNHLY and CDR2 FYNNEI come from the germline V gene. This CDR3 spans 13 amino acids. Germline trimming cut 3 bases from V and 7 bases from J; bases unmatched to any gene: 4. This CDR3 is CASSEGQVRGYTF. The sequenced part of the CDR3 DNA is TGTGCCAGCAGTGAGGGACAGGTTCGTGGC.